This T cell receptor (beta chain) was captured by sequencing in a study of blood T cells in healthy people across ages. Study-wide results and caveats: Significant beta diversity loss was already apparent by age around 40, declining roughly linearly. Because sorting was not performed, PBMCs prevented conclusive naive versus antigen-experienced comparison.

This clonotype was detected a few times. Its antigen is not identified. Trimming took off 0 bases at V and 5 bases at J, with 16 bases between the two ends. Germline V gene data show CDR1 as MGHRA and CDR2 as YSYEKL. The CDR3 spans 16 residues. A second PCR, run for about 7 to 11 cycles, used a sample-barcoded 5' primer plus a J-beta primer mix. CDR3-containing paired-end reads numbering at least 2.5 million came from each sample. TCRdb re-called the 5' RACE reads with MiXCR, one entry per CDR3 protein. Found here are hundreds of thousands of distinct CDR3 sequences, 40% to 50% of them singletons; the top ten hold around 21%.

The sequenced material came from blood. The chain employs TRBV4-1 and TRBJ2-5, with D possibly TRBD2 on 6 matching bases. The clonotype was recovered from a man in his sixties in good health. The CDR3 DNA sequence: TGCGCCAGCAGCCAAGATGACCTAGCTAGCGCGGAGACCCAGTACTTC. Amino acids: CASSQDDLASAETQYF.